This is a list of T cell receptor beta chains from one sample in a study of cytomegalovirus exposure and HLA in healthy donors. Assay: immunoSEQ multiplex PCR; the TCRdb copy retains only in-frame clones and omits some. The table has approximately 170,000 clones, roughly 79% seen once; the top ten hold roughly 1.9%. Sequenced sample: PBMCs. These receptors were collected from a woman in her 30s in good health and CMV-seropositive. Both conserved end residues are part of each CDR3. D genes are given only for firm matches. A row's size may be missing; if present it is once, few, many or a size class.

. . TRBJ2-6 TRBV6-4 CASSDVWANVLTF TGTGCCAGCAGTGACGTCTGGGCCAACGTCCTGACTTTC
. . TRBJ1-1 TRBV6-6 CASSPREGANTEAFF TGTGCCAGCAGTCCCCGGGAAGGTGCGAACACTGAAGCTTTCTTT
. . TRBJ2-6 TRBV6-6 CASSYPGLAGANVLTF TGTGCCAGCAGTTATCCAGGGTTAGCTGGGGCCAACGTCCTGACTTTC
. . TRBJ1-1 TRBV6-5 CAISLDRYAEAFF TGTGCCATCTCACTCGACAGGTACGCTGAAGCTTTCTTT
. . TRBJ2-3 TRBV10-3 CAIRAVGTSTDTQYF TGTGCCATCAGGGCGGTAGGTACTAGCACAGATACGCAGTATTTT
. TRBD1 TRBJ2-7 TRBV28 CASRLGQTYEQYF TGTGCCAGCAGATTGGGACAGACCTACGAGCAGTACTTC
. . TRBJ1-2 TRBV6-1 CASLRDGSNYGYTF TGTGCCAGCTTGCGGGACGGTAGTAACTATGGCTACACCTTC
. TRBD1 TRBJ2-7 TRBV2 CASWTGNEQYF TGTGCCAGCTGGACAGGGAACGAGCAGTACTTC
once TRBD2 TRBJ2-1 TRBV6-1 CASSEVTSGGNEQFF TGTGCCAGCAGTGAAGTGACTAGCGGGGGAAATGAGCAGTTCTTC
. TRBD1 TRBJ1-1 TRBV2 CASRDRGFMNTEAFF TGTGCCAGCAGGGACAGGGGATTCATGAACACTGAAGCTTTCTTT
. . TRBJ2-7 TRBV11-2 CASSLRRAYEQYF TGTGCCAGCAGCTTAAGGAGGGCCTACGAGCAGTACTTC
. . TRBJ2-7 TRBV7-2 CASSLGLVGRLSYEQYF TGTGCCAGCAGCTTAGGCTTGGTAGGCAGGCTCTCCTACGAGCAGTACTTC
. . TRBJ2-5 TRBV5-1 CASSLQGSQETQYF TGCGCCAGCAGCCTACAGGGTTCGCAAGAGACCCAGTACTTC
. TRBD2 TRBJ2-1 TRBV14 CASSQDAAGTSGRRGNEQFF TGTGCCAGCAGCCAAGATGCGGCCGGGACTAGCGGGAGGAGGGGGAATGAGCAGTTCTTC
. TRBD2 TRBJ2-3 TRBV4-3 CASSPHSGRASDTQYF TGCGCCAGCAGTCCACATAGCGGGAGGGCCTCAGATACGCAGTATTTT
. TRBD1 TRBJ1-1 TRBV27 CASSLSRDRGLVAFF TGTGCCAGCAGTTTATCGCGGGACAGGGGGCTAGTAGCTTTCTTT
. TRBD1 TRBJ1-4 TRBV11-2 CASRQLRTGYNEKLFF TGTGCCAGCAGACAACTAAGGACAGGGTATAATGAAAAACTGTTTTTT
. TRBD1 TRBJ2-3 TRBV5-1 CASSPQTGGTDTQYF TGCGCCAGCAGCCCCCAGACAGGGGGCACAGATACGCAGTATTTT
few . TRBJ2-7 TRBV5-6 CASTFQGSYEQYF TGTGCCAGCACCTTCCAGGGTTCTTACGAGCAGTACTTC
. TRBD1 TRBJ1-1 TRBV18 CASSLGQGAFF TGTGCCAGCTCACTCGGACAGGGAGCTTTCTTT
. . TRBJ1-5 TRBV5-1 CASSSDGNQPQHF TGCGCCAGCAGCTCTGACGGGAATCAGCCCCAGCATTTT
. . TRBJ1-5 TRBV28 CASSLRGTQPQHF TGTGCCAGCAGTTTAAGGGGGACTCAGCCCCAGCATTTT
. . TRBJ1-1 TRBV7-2 CASSLETGKDTEAFF TGTGCCAGCAGCTTAGAAACAGGGAAAGACACTGAAGCTTTCTTT
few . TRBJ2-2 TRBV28 CASSLFTVTNTGELFF TGTGCCAGCAGTTTATTCACAGTGACGAACACCGGGGAGCTGTTTTTT
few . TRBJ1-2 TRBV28 CASSAGTSYGYTF TGTGCCAGCAGTGCCGGGACTTCATATGGCTACACCTTC
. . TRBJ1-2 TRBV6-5 CASSYSWGEGLVGYTF TGTGCCAGCAGTTACTCGTGGGGGGAGGGGCTGGTCGGCTACACCTTC
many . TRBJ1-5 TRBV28 CASSPGGRDSNQPQHF TGTGCCAGCAGCCCCGGGGGTCGGGATAGCAATCAGCCCCAGCATTTT
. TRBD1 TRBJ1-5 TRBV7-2 CASSPGGQPQHF TGTGCCAGCAGCCCAGGGGGGCAGCCCCAGCATTTT
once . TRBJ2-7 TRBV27 CASSLYPPGDRAIHSYEQYF TGTGCCAGCAGTTTATATCCCCCGGGAGACCGAGCAATTCACTCCTACGAGCAGTACTTC
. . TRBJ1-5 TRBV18 CASSLRQADSNQPQHF TGTGCCAGCTCGCTTAGACAGGCCGATAGCAATCAGCCCCAGCATTTT
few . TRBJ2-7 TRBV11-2 CASSADTSYEQYF TGTGCCAGCAGCGCGGACACCTCCTACGAGCAGTACTTC
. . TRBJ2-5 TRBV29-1 CSVDGAAQETQYF TGCAGCGTTGATGGGGCAGCCCAAGAGACCCAGTACTTC
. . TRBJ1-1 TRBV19 CASSIGRRAEAFF TGTGCCAGTAGTATAGGCCGCAGGGCCGAAGCTTTCTTT
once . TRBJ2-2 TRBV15 CATSRDPAGELFF TGTGCCACCAGCAGAGATCCCGCCGGGGAGCTGTTTTTT
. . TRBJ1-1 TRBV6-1 CASSKVLGGGTEAFF TGTGCCAGCAGCAAAGTGCTGGGGGGAGGCACTGAAGCTTTCTTT
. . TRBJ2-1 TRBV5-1 CASSFGGFLNEQFF TGCGCCAGCAGCTTTGGGGGGTTTTTGAATGAGCAGTTCTTC
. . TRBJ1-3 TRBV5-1 CASSWDPGQGNTIYF TGCGCCAGCAGCTGGGACCCGGGACAAGGAAACACCATATATTTT
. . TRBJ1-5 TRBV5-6 CASSREQGYPNQPQHF TGTGCCAGCAGCAGAGAGCAGGGCTACCCAAATCAGCCCCAGCATTTT
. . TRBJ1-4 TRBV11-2 CASSTLQGRGEKLFF TGTGCCAGCAGCACCCTACAGGGAAGAGGAGAAAAACTGTTTTTT
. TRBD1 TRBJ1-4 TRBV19 CASRRDRGSEKLFF TGTGCCAGTAGGAGGGACAGGGGTAGTGAAAAACTGTTTTTT